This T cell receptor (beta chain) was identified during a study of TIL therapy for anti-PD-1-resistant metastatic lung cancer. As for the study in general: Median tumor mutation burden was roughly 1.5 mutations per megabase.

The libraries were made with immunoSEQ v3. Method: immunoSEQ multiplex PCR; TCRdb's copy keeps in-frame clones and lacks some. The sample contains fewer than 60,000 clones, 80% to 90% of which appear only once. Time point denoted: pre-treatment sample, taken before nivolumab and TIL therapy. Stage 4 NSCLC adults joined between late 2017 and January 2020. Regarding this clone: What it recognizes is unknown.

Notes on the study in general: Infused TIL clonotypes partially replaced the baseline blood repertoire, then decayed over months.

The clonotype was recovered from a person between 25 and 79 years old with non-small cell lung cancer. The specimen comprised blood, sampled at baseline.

CDR3 residues: CASSANWLAIEQYF. In DNA form, the CDR3 reads TGTGCCAGCAGTGCCAATTGGCTAGCTATCGAGCAGTACTTC. The chain is built from TRBV2 and TRBJ2-7; a weak D match, TRBD2 (5 bases). Per the germline V gene, CDR1 is SNHLY and CDR2 is FYNNEI. V lost 4 bases and J lost 6, with 16 bases in between. This CDR3 comprises 14 residues. Drawing the rest from reference TRBV2 and TRBJ2-7, the complete variable domain is EPEVTQTPSHQVTQMGQEVILRCVPISNHLYFYWYRQILGQKVEFLVSFYNNEISEKSEIFDDQFSVERPDGSNFTLKIRSTKLEDSAMYFCASSANWLAIEQYFGPGTRLTVT.